Sequencing of this T cell receptor beta chain was carried out in a study of shared clonotypes between healthy human individuals. Germline-derived CDR1 and CDR2 are SGHRS and YFSETQ. The V and J ends lost 4 bases and 7 bases, in that order; junction bases with no gene match: 14. The CDR3 sequence is 17 residues long. The repertoire was sequenced with immunoSEQ multiplex PCR; TCRdb's copy has only in-frame clones and lacks some. The sample holds more than 1.2 million clones, 97% to 99% seen once. This clone was picked up a small number of times. As yet, its antigen is unknown. Study findings and constraints: Clonotype sharing levels among donors were expected to vary with sequencing depth.

The chain combines TRBV5-1 with TRBJ1-4, with 9 positions matching TRBD1. The receptor's source is a man younger than 40 in good health. The sequenced sample consisted of naive CD4+ T cells sorted from blood. This sample's subset: CD45RA+ positively selected. CDR3 nucleotides: TGCGCCAGCAGCCATGTGGGACAGGGTCATTTAGGTGAAAAACTGTTTTTT. This gives the protein CASSHVGQGHLGEKLFF. Using reference TRBV5-1 and TRBJ1-4 for the parts outside the CDR3, the full variable domain is KAGVTQTPRYLIKTRGQQVTLSCSPISGHRSVSWYQQTPGQGLQFLFEYFSETQRNKGNFPGRFSGRQFSNSRSEMNVSTLELGDSALYLCASSHVGQGHLGEKLFFGSGTQLSVL.